This entry lists 4 T cell receptor beta chains sequenced from one sample in a study of blood T cell repertoires in COVID-19. Clones were sequenced by immunoSEQ multiplex PCR, and TCRdb holds only the in-frame ones, with some missing. The table shows around 150,000 clones, with around 80% occurring only once. Material: PBMCs or T cells enriched from blood (not recorded which). The receptors stem from a man between 65 and 85 years old who had been exposed to COVID-19.

This chain joins TRBV29-1 and TRBJ1-1, with 7 bases lining up with TRBD1. This CDR3 is 12 amino acids long. Per the germline V gene, CDR1 is SQVTM and CDR2 is ANQGSEA. J gave up 2 bases and V 7 bases, and 4 bases lay outside the gene matches. The CDR3 loop reads CSGGQSNTEAFF. The CDR3 DNA sequence: TGCAGCGGGGGACAGTCCAACACTGAAGCTTTCTTT.

The V call is TRBV14, the J call TRBJ2-3; 10 positions agree with TRBD2. V shed 0 bases, J shed 5 bases, and the junction held 8 bases outside the gene matches. The CDR3 loop spans 17 amino acids. Per germline, CDR1 SGHDN and CDR2 FVKESK. DNA of the CDR3: TGTGCCAGCAGCCAAGATCCCAGCGGGAGGGCCTTAGATACGCAGTATTTT. Protein: CASSQDPSGRALDTQYF.

The CDR3 nucleotides are TGTGCCAGCTCACCACGGGTCTCCAGAGGGGGGGACACTGAAGCTTTCTTT. This codes for CASSPRVSRGGDTEAFF. V gene TRBV18 combines with J gene TRBJ1-1; a possible D gene is TRBD1 (6 bases). This CDR3 spans 17 amino acids. Germline CDR1 and CDR2: KGHSH and LQKENI. Between the trimmed V and J ends, which lost 1 base and 3 bases, there was a span of 18 bases.

The rearrangement links TRBV7-2 to TRBJ2-5, with TRBD2 matching over 9 bases. There are 15 residues in the CDR3. The V gene end was trimmed by 1 base and the J gene end by 5 bases; junction bases not matched to a gene: 5. From germline, CDR1 is SGHTA and CDR2 FQGNSA. The CDR3 DNA follows: TGTGCCAGCAGCTTAGGCGGCGGGAGGGGGGAGACCCAGTACTTC. Its translation is CASSLGGGRGETQYF.